The clone carrying this T cell receptor (beta chain) was recorded a few times. Its matching antigen is unknown. Germline CDR1 is GTSNPN and CDR2 is SVGIG (reference sequence). The CDR3 spans 14 residues. Trimming pared 5 bases from V and 4 bases from J, leaving 17 bases between. The data belong to a study of vaccination and CD4 T cells after COVID-19. Study as a whole: Overlapping spike pools from SARS-CoV-2 and HCoV-NL63, HCoV-OC43 and HCoV-229E served as culture stimuli.

At the Johns Hopkins FTIC core, DNA taken from cultured CD4+ T cells was sequenced by way of the Oncomine TCR Beta short-read assay. TCRdb re-called the PCR reads through MiXCR, storing one row per CDR3 protein. This table has 8,500 to 13,000 distinct CDR3 sequences, 43% appearing once. Treatment: approximately nine-day PBMC culture with coronavirus spike peptide pools or control peptides (ViraFEST assay). ViraFEST stimulated the growth of antigen-specific T cells using peptide pools and subsequently profiled their TCRs by sequencing. Cells were cultured for about ten days, and then CD4+ T cells were isolated by negative selection. General study results and limits: Looking at convalescent patients, a median roughly 90% of reactive clones were present only post-vaccination.

The sample taken for sequencing was CD4+ T cells from blood, cultured in vitro. The J gene is TRBJ1-2, the V gene TRBV30; maybe TRBD1 (6 bases). The receptor comes from a human donor who had recovered from COVID-19. The CDR3 DNA follows: TGTGCCTGGGAGGGGAAGGGGGACGGCTATGGCTACACCTTC. It translates to CAWEGKGDGYGYTF.